The 26 T cell receptor beta chains in this list originate from one sample, sequenced in a study of identical twins. TCRdb fed the 5' RACE reads into MiXCR, producing one record per CDR3 protein. The sample records about 890,000 distinct CDR3 sequences, around 12% being singletons. These data were also filed under a second study, of yellow fever vaccine responses in identical twins.

Specimen: PBMCs. The receptors were gathered from a woman between 18 and 29 years old in good health.

The J gene is TRBJ2-1, the V gene TRBV5-5; perhaps TRBD1 as D (5 bases). The CDR3 contains 14 residues. The germline CDR1 and CDR2 sequences are SGHKS and YYEKEE (reference sequence). The germline V and J ends were trimmed by 4 bases and 6 bases, with 14 bases remaining between them. The CDR3 DNA reads as TGTGCCAGCAGCCCTCATAAAGGGGCCAATGAGCAGTTCTTC. This encodes CASSPHKGANEQFF. The whole variable domain, filled in from reference TRBV5-5 and TRBJ2-1, reads DAGVTQSPTHLIKTRGQQVTLRCSPISGHKSVSWYQQVLGQGPQFIFQYYEKEERGRGNFPDRFSARQFPNYSSELNVNALLLGDSALYLCASSPHKGANEQFFGPGTRLTVL.

This clonotype has a single count. The junction does not match germline at one end; this may be a read error. The chain has TRBV12-3 or TRBV12-4 and TRBJ1-1; 9 nucleotides align to TRBD1. This CDR3 is built from 14 residues. For the CDR3, the DNA is TGCGCCAGCACTTTGACAGGGGGTTATACTGAAGCTTTCTTT. It encodes CASTLTGGYTEAFF.

This clonotype was picked up many times. The chain combines TRBV12-3 or TRBV12-4 with TRBJ1-2, with a possible D match to TRBD1 (6 bases). This CDR3 has 13 residues. V was clipped by 5 bases and J by 1 base, with 8 bases between them. CDR3 sequence (DNA): TGTGCCAGCAGTACGGACAGTAACTATGGCTACACCTTC. This encodes CASSTDSNYGYTF.

This clonotype was seen only a few times. The chain employs TRBV15 and TRBJ2-1, with 7 bases matching TRBD1. CDR3 length equals 14 residues. V shed 3 bases, J shed 9 bases, and the junction held 8 bases outside the gene matches. Germline V gene data show CDR1 as LNHNV and CDR2 as YYDKDF (reference sequence). The DNA of the CDR3 is TGTGCCACCAGCAGGAGTCAATCAGGGGGTGAGCAGTTCTTC. Amino acids: CATSRSQSGGEQFF.

The V and J genes are TRBV5-1 and TRBJ2-2, with TRBD2 matching 11 bases. Germline CDR1 SGHRS, CDR2 YFSETQ. This CDR3 comprises 15 residues. The ends lost 4 bases at V and 5 bases at J; junction bases unmatched: 4. The CDR3 bases are TGCGCCAGCAGCCCTAGCGGGAGGTGGACCGGGGAGCTGTTTTTT. It specifies CASSPSGRWTGELFF.

The V and J genes are TRBV20-1 and TRBJ1-2; D possibly corresponds to TRBD1 (5 bases). The CDR3 consists of 15 residues. Trimming shortened V by 3 bases and J by 6 bases, and 20 bases separated the two germline ends. Germline V lookup: CDR1 DFQATT, CDR2 SNEGSKA (reference sequence). This chain's CDR3 is CSARKTAGSWDGYTF. The DNA for the CDR3 is TGCAGTGCTAGGAAAACTGCAGGGAGTTGGGATGGCTACACCTTC.

The rearrangement joins TRBV5-8 to TRBJ2-3; TRBD2 aligns across 9 bases. The ends lost 4 bases at V and 0 bases at J; junction bases unmatched: 6. The CDR3 runs 16 residues. Germline CDR1 SGHTS, CDR2 YDEGEE. In DNA, the CDR3 is TGTGCCAGCAGCGACTGGACTAGCGATAGCACAGATACGCAGTATTTT. Its translation is CASSDWTSDSTDTQYF.

This clonotype occurred many times. This chain links TRBV5-1 with TRBJ2-3, with 7 positions matching TRBD2. CDR3 length: 13 residues. Trimming removed 7 bases from V and 1 base from J; junction bases left unmatched: 3. Germline assignment: CDR1 SGHRS and CDR2 YFSETQ. This CDR3 reads CASSRGGTDTQYF. CDR3 nucleotides: TGCGCCAGCTCCCGGGGGGGCACAGATACGCAGTATTTT. Full variable domain (rest looked up from reference TRBV5-1 and TRBJ2-3): KAGVTQTPRYLIKTRGQQVTLSCSPISGHRSVSWYQQTPGQGLQFLFEYFSETQRNKGNFPGRFSGRQFSNSRSEMNVSTLELGDSALYLCASSRGGTDTQYFGPGTRLTVL.

This clonotype occurred a few times. The J gene is TRBJ2-3, the V gene TRBV2; 9 bases match TRBD1. The CDR3 covers 15 residues. Germline CDR1 is SNHLY and CDR2 is FYNNEI. Unmatched junction bases numbered 4, after V lost 3 bases and J lost 3 bases. The CDR3 DNA reads TGTGCCAGCAGTGACGGACAGGGGAGGACAGATACGCAGTATTTT. It is translated as CASSDGQGRTDTQYF.

The chain uses TRBV15 and TRBJ1-1, with D possibly matching TRBD1 (5 bases). The germline V gene encodes CDR1 LNHNV and CDR2 YYDKDF (reference sequence). The CDR3 length is 15 residues. Deletions cut 0 bases from V and 0 bases from J, with 8 bases between. Here the CDR3 reads CATSRDVGVNTEAFF. In DNA form, the CDR3 reads TGTGCCACCAGCAGAGATGTAGGGGTGAACACTGAAGCTTTCTTT.

J is TRBJ1-2 and V is TRBV19, with a possible D match to TRBD1 (5 bases). This CDR3 comprises 15 residues. Germline V CDR1 and CDR2: LNHDA, SQIVND (reference sequence). V lost 3 bases and J lost 5, with 16 bases in between. CDR3 DNA sequence: TGTGCCAGTAGTATGGGGGACGGACCAAGTTATGGCTACACCTTC. Amino acids: CASSMGDGPSYGYTF. Supplemented by reference TRBV19 and TRBJ1-2, the full variable domain reads DGGITQSPKYLFRKEGQNVTLSCEQNLNHDAMYWYRQDPGQGLRLIYYSQIVNDFQKGDIAEGYSVSREKKESFPLTVTSAQKNPTAFYLCASSMGDGPSYGYTFGSGTRLTVV.

This clonotype came up a few times. CDR3 amino acids: CSVEWGLAEFNEQFF. Here the CDR3 DNA reads TGCAGCGTTGAGTGGGGACTAGCGGAATTCAATGAGCAGTTCTTC. The gene calls are TRBV29-1 and TRBJ2-1, with 11 bases matching TRBD2. This CDR3 region has 15 residues. In germline, CDR1 is SQVTM, CDR2 ANQGSEA. With 3 bases clipped from V and 6 bases from J, the junction kept 7 bases outside the gene matches.

This clonotype was seen only a few times. The J gene is TRBJ2-5, the V gene TRBV5-8; D is perhaps TRBD1 (5 bases). Trimming stripped 0 bases from V and 5 bases from J, with 20 bases between. Germline V lookup: CDR1 SGHTS, CDR2 YDEGEE. The CDR3 sequence is 17 residues long. As DNA, the CDR3 is TGTGCCAGCAGCTTGGGTCAGGGAAGGCCGCCCCGGGAGACCCAGTACTTC. Translated: CASSLGQGRPPRETQYF.

The table lists this clonotype with a few counts. This sequence joins TRBV19 and TRBJ1-5; D not resolved. The CDR3 is made up of 16 amino acids. V was trimmed by 7 bases and J by 8 bases, leaving 24 bases between them. Germline CDR1 and CDR2: LNHDA and SQIVND (reference sequence). Here the CDR3 reads CASTPGFWTGGEPQHF. CDR3 DNA sequence: TGTGCCAGTACCCCCGGATTTTGGACGGGCGGGGAGCCCCAGCATTTT.

Only a few counts were recorded for this clonotype. CDR3 amino acids: CASIGGQGAMATQYF. Here the CDR3 DNA reads TGTGCCAGCATCGGCGGACAGGGGGCAATGGCTACGCAGTATTTT. The chain employs TRBV7-6 and TRBJ2-3, with 11 nucleotides matching TRBD1. Looked up from germline, CDR1 is SGHVS and CDR2 is FNYEAQ. V trimming: 7 bases; J trimming: 8 bases; junction bases outside the gene matches: 11. The CDR3 spans 15 residues.

Only a few counts were recorded for this clonotype. This rearrangement joins TRBV5-1 to TRBJ2-3, with 8 positions matching TRBD2. The CDR3 extends over 14 amino acids. The germline V gene has CDR1 SGHRS and CDR2 YFSETQ. The ends lost 3 bases at V and 6 bases at J; junction bases unmatched: 6. The CDR3 loop is CASSSSGGDDTQYF. DNA for the CDR3: TGCGCCAGCAGCTCCAGCGGGGGTGACGATACGCAGTATTTT.

The chain employs TRBV11-2 and TRBJ2-7, with a weak D call TRBD2 (5 bases). The germline CDR1 and CDR2 sequences are SGHAT and FQNNGV. The CDR3 spans 15 residues. V dropped 5 bases and J dropped 0 bases, with 14 bases sitting between them. CDR3 in DNA: TGTGCCAGCAGCCCAGCGGAGGCCCACTCCTACGAGCAGTACTTC. Its protein product is CASSPAEAHSYEQYF.

This clonotype has just a few counts. The chain has TRBV2 and TRBJ2-7; 7 positions match TRBD2. The CDR3 length is 14 residues. V shed 1 base, J shed 3 bases, and the junction held 3 bases outside the gene matches. The germline gives CDR1 SNHLY, CDR2 FYNNEI. This CDR3 is CASSEEGLLYEQYF. DNA for the CDR3: TGTGCCAGCAGTGAAGAGGGACTACTCTACGAGCAGTACTTC.

This chain connects TRBV12-3 or TRBV12-4 to TRBJ1-2; 9 bases are shared with TRBD1. This CDR3 has 14 amino acids. Trimming took 5 bases from V and 7 from J; bases not matched to a gene: 8. The CDR3 region is CASSPDRGESGYTF. In DNA form, the CDR3 reads TGTGCCAGCAGTCCCGACAGGGGGGAAAGTGGCTACACCTTC.

The CDR3 is CASSLPADMAGEQFF. CDR3 sequence (DNA): TGTGCCAGCAGCCTCCCCGCGGATATGGCGGGCGAGCAGTTCTTC. The V gene is TRBV3-1, the J gene TRBJ2-1; TRBD2 is a possible D gene (5 bases). The germline V gene encodes CDR1 LGHDT and CDR2 YNNKEL (reference sequence). The CDR3 consists of 15 residues. Trimming left V 4 bases short and J 10 bases short, with 20 bases between.

This clonotype was seen a few times. Relative to the germline gene, one junction end is altered; a read error may explain this. The CDR3 nucleotides read TGTGCCAGCAGTTTATCGGCTAGCGGGGGGGCCAGTTTTGTCTTC. Translated, it gives CASSLSASGGASFVF. The rearrangement links TRBV27 to TRBJ2-1, with TRBD2 matching 12 bases. The CDR3 totals 15 residues. In germline, CDR1 is MNHEY, CDR2 SMNVEV (reference sequence).

The chain couples TRBV20-1 to TRBJ1-5; a possible D gene is TRBD1 (5 bases). Germline assignment: CDR1 DFQATT and CDR2 SNEGSKA (reference sequence). The CDR3 runs to 14 residues. Trimming pared 2 bases from V and 1 base from J, leaving 9 bases between. The CDR3, as DNA: TGCAGTGCTAGATTTGGGGGGAGCAATCAGCCCCAGCATTTT. Its translation is CSARFGGSNQPQHF.

This chain connects TRBV28 to TRBJ2-7; D could derive from TRBD1 or TRBD2 (5 bases each). Germline values: CDR1 MDHEN, CDR2 SYDVKM. Trimming took off 7 bases at V and 1 base at J, with 11 bases between the two ends. The CDR3 totals 13 residues. CDR3 amino acids: CASNRDGSYEQYV. CDR3 nucleotide sequence: TGTGCCAGCAATAGGGACGGATCCTACGAGCAGTACGTC.

The chain recombines TRBV18 with TRBJ2-3; unclear D gene. Trimming removed 3 bases from V and 6 bases from J, with 13 bases in between. The CDR3 length is 14 residues. CDR1 is KGHSH and CDR2 is LQKENI in the germline V gene. CDR3 region: CASSPGIPRDTQYF. CDR3 DNA: TGTGCCAGCTCACCGGGCATCCCCCGGGATACGCAGTATTTT.

This clonotype was counted a few times. The V gene is TRBV18, the J gene TRBJ2-2; D is unclear. The CDR3 length is 17 residues. V was trimmed by 1 base and J by 1 base, leaving 13 bases between them. CDR1 KGHSH and CDR2 LQKENI come from the germline V gene. The CDR3: CASSPRSVGVNTGELFF. The CDR3 DNA follows: TGTGCCAGCTCACCACGATCCGTAGGCGTGAACACCGGGGAGCTGTTTTTT.

The V and J genes are TRBV18 and TRBJ1-1, with TRBD1 matching over 7 bases. CDR3 length: 19 amino acids. Per the germline V gene, CDR1 is KGHSH and CDR2 is LQKENI. With V trimmed by 2 bases and J by 1 base, 16 bases remained unmatched. This CDR3 is CASSPFRQGKLTPNTEAFF. The CDR3 DNA follows: TGTGCCAGCTCACCATTCCGACAGGGTAAATTAACCCCGAACACTGAAGCTTTCTTT. The full variable domain, in which reference TRBV18 and TRBJ1-1 provide the parts outside the CDR3, is NAGVMQNPRHLVRRRGQEARLRCSPMKGHSHVYWYRQLPEEGLKFMVYLQKENIIDESGMPKERFSAEFPKEGPSILRIQQVVRGDSAAYFCASSPFRQGKLTPNTEAFFGQGTRLTVV.